The clone carrying this T cell receptor beta chain has a single count. This sample is drawn from a study of CD8+ T cells in alopecia areata. This CDR3 spans 13 amino acids. From germline, CDR1 is SNHLY and CDR2 FYNNEI. Trimming took off 7 bases at V and 5 bases at J, with 14 bases between the two ends. Investigators isolated RNA and reverse transcribed it into cDNA to act as the sequencing template. The assay was immunoSEQ multiplex PCR, and TCRdb's table has in-frame clones only and misses some. The sample lists fewer than 200,000 clones, 50% to 70% seen once, with roughly 14% in the top ten. V usage is TRBV2 and J usage is TRBJ2-5, with D hard to call. The sample in question was CD4+ T cells sorted from blood, obtained at week 0. This clonotype was obtained from a human donor with alopecia areata. This CDR3 reads CASKLLEGETQYF. CDR3 sequence (DNA): TGTGCCAGCAAACTCTTGGAAGGCGAGACCCAGTACTTC.